Listed below are T cell receptor beta chains from one sample, sequenced in a study of sequential checkpoint blockade in melanoma. The table came from immunoSEQ multiplex PCR; TCRdb's copy has only in-frame clones and leaves some out. The sample includes approximately 2,300 clones, about 23% of them seen just once. The sample was tumor tissue (inferred from file names), taken from a patient given nivolumab and ipilimumab in sequence. Receptors were obtained from a human donor with melanoma. Both conserved end residues are trimmed from each CDR3.

J,V,CDR3
TRBJ2-3,TRBV15,ATSSDRLAGARDTQY
TRBJ2-7,TRBV11-3,ASSLEAGGRSLTYEQY
TRBJ2-2,TRBV6-8,ASSPLGDTGELF
TRBJ1-2,TRBV12-5,ASNQWGGRNYGYT
TRBJ1-5,TRBV29-1,SVESGAQHSNQPQH
TRBJ2-1,TRBV11-3,ASSLGTAYNEQF
TRBJ1-2,TRBV11-3,ASSLYTNNYGYT
TRBJ2-1,TRBV28,ASSFNPQRSYNEQF
TRBJ2-1,TRBV9,ASSASGTSYNEQF
TRBJ1-1,TRBV6-8,ASSLGPRQNTEAF
TRBJ2-5,TRBV6-8,ASRGSSGTGETQY
TRBJ2-2,TRBV19,ASSIVFVRGAVAGELF
TRBJ2-7,TRBV9,ASSPGVASSYEQY
TRBJ2-7,TRBV6-8,AISSGPYEQY
TRBJ1-1,TRBV5-1,ASSWAGGNTEAF
TRBJ2-5,TRBV9,ASSSLAGGRETQY
TRBJ2-3,TRBV28,ATLSSSTDTQY
TRBJ1-2,TRBV28,ASSLRHYGYT
TRBJ2-5,TRBV28,ASSLWETYQETQY
TRBJ1-1,TRBV28,ASSLGLMNTEAF
TRBJ2-1,TRBV18,ASSPPSSGYNEQF
TRBJ1-2,TRBV25-1,ASSRGGGYGYT
TRBJ1-1,TRBV9,ASSPGNTEAF
TRBJ2-1,TRBV18,ASSPEGVHEQF
TRBJ2-2,TRBV5-1,ASSLERREGRGTGELF
TRBJ1-2,TRBV6-8,ASRQRKMGNNYGYT
TRBJ1-1,TRBV19,ASSLGQGVTEAF
TRBJ2-1,TRBV19,ASSPTGTGLAGHNEQF
TRBJ2-1,TRBV5-1,ASRLGSKGVGTSYNEQF
TRBJ1-4,TRBV11-3,ASSQAGAGASEKLF
TRBJ1-5,TRBV28,ASQDRGRQPQH
TRBJ2-7,TRBV11-3,ASSPHLRTSGFSYEQY
TRBJ2-3,TRBV25-1,ASSGYRGPDTQY
TRBJ2-3,TRBV6-8,ASRRLAVELSQY
TRBJ2-1,TRBV15,ATSSRGAVSSYNEQF
TRBJ2-7,TRBV11-3,ASSPTSTFGEQY
TRBJ2-1,TRBV11-3,ASSLYRDRGYNEQF
TRBJ1-1,TRBV23-1,ASRGMVGWGNYDTEAF
TRBJ1-1,TRBV6-8,ASLKGGLNTEAF
TRBJ1-2,TRBV11-3,ASSQGQAHPNYGYT
TRBJ1-5,TRBV19,ASGDGSWGNQPQH
TRBJ2-3,TRBV28,ASSLSASGRWEVGTDTQY
TRBJ1-4,TRBV6-8,ASSSNPGVEKLF
TRBJ1-2,TRBV28,ASVSLSTGDGYT
TRBJ2-1,TRBV11-3,ASSLGQITYNEQF
TRBJ1-1,TRBV6-8,ASSTGVTEAF
TRBJ1-3,TRBV28,ASSSPTGGNTIY
TRBJ2-3,TRBV10-2,ASSKQGGTDTQY
TRBJ1-1,TRBV6-8,ASSYTLTGVTEAF
TRBJ2-1,TRBV6-8,ASSRINYNEQF
TRBJ2-1,TRBV29-1,SVEYSTSGSLNEQF
TRBJ1-2,TRBV28,ASSFPGQNYGYT
TRBJ1-5,TRBV6-8,ASSYQGQGSQPQH
TRBJ1-2,TRBV28,ASSATGRGYT
TRBJ2-3,TRBV11-3,ASSRLAASTDTQY
TRBJ2-4,TRBV28,ASSLYSSGLTVKNIQY
TRBJ1-2,TRBV11-3,ASSLEGTGASYT
TRBJ2-2,TRBV11-3,ASSLQGANTGELF
TRBJ1-2,TRBV12-5,ASGTGFYDYT
TRBJ2-5,TRBV11-3,ASSPMKGGRETQY